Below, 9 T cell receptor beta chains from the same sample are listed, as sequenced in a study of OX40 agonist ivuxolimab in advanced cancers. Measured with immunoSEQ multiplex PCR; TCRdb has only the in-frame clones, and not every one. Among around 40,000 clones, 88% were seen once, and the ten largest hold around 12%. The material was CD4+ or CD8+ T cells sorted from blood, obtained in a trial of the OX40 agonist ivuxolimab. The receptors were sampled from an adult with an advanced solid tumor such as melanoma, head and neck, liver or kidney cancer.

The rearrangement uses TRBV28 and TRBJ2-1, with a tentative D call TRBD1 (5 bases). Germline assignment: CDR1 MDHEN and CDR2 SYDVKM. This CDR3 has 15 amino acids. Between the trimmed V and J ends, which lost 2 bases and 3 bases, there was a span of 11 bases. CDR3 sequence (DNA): TGTGCCAGCAGTTTACGACCGCAGGGCTACAATGAGCAGTTCTTC. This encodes CASSLRPQGYNEQFF.

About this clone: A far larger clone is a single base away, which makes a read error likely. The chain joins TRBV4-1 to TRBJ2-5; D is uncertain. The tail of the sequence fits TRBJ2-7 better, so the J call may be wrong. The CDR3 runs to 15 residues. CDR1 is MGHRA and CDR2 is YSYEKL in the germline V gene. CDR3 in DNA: TGCGCCAGCAGCCAAGAAAAACACACGTCCTACGAGCAGTACTTC. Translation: CASSQEKHTSYEQYF.

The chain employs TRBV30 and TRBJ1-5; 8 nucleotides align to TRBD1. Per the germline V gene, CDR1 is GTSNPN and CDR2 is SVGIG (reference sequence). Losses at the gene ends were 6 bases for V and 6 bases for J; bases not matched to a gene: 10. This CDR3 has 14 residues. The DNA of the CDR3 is TGTGCCTGTACCGGGACAGGCTCAGGTCAGCCCCAGCATTTT. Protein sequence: CACTGTGSGQPQHF.

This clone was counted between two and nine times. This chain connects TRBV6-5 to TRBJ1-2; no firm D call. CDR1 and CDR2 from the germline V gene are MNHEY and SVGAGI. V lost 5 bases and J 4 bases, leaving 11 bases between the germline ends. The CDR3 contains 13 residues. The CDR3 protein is CASSEVGVYGYTF. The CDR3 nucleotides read TGTGCCAGCAGTGAAGTCGGGGTCTATGGCTACACCTTC.

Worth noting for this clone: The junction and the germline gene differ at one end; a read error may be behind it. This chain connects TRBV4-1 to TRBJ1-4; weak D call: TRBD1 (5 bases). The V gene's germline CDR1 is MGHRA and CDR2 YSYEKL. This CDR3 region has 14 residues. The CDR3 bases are TGCGCCAGCAGCCATATCAGGGAAAATGAAAAACCGTTTTTT. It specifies CASSHIRENEKPFF.

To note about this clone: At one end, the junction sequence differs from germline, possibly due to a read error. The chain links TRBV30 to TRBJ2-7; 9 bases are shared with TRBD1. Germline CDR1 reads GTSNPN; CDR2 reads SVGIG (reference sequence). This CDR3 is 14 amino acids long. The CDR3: CAWSPGTGLDERYF. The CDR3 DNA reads TGTGCCTGGAGTCCCGGGACAGGGCTCGACGAGCGGTACTTC.

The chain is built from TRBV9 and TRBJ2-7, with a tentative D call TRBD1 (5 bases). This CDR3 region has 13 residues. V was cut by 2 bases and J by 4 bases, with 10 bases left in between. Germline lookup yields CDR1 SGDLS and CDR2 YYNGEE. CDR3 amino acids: CASSVREGYEQYF. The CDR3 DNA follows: TGTGCCAGCAGCGTCAGGGAAGGATACGAGCAGTACTTC.

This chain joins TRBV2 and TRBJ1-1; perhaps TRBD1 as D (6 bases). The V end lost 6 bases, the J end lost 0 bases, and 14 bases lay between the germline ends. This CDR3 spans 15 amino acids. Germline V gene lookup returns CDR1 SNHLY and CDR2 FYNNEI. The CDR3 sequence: CASSAGEALNTEAFF. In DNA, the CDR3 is TGTGCCAGCAGCGCAGGGGAAGCTTTGAACACTGAAGCTTTCTTT. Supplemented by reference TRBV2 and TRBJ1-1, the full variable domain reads EPEVTQTPSHQVTQMGQEVILRCVPISNHLYFYWYRQILGQKVEFLVSFYNNEISEKSEIFDDQFSVERPDGSNFTLKIRSTKLEDSAMYFCASSAGEALNTEAFFGQGTRLTVV.

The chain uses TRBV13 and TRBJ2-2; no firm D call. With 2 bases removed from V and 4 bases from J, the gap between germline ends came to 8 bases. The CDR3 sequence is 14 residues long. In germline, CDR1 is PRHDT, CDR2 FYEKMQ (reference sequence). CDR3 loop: CASSLQQPTGELFF. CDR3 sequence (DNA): TGTGCCAGCAGCTTACAACAGCCCACCGGGGAGCTGTTTTTT.